These T cell receptor beta chains were read from a single sample in a study of cytomegalovirus exposure and HLA in healthy donors. Data came from immunoSEQ multiplex PCR; TCRdb stores just in-frame clones and leaves some out. This sample has 120,000 or so clones, with around three fifths found just once. Sample: PBMCs. Receptor source: a middle-aged woman in good health and CMV-seropositive. The CDR3 runs from the conserved cysteine through the conserved F or W. A D gene is named only where the DNA matches it firmly. Clone size is stated in some rows and not others, as once, few, many or a class when expanded.

v_call	d_call	j_call	clone_size	cdr3_aa	cdr3_nt
TRBV12-5	TRBD2	TRBJ2-1	-	CASGPGLAGVIPNEQFF	TGTGCTAGTGGTCCGGGACTAGCGGGGGTTATCCCCAATGAGCAGTTCTTC
TRBV6-6	-	TRBJ2-7	-	CASSPRNEQYF	TGTGCCAGCAGCCCGCGTAACGAGCAGTACTTC
TRBV15	-	TRBJ2-1	-	CATSSFRESYNEQFF	TGTGCCACCAGCAGCTTCAGGGAATCCTACAATGAGCAGTTCTTC
TRBV5-5	-	TRBJ1-1	-	CASSLRVNTEAFF	TGTGCCAGCAGCTTGCGAGTGAACACTGAAGCTTTCTTT
TRBV28	-	TRBJ2-3	-	CASNEGDDTQYF	TGTGCCAGCAACGAGGGTGACGATACGCAGTATTTT
TRBV9	-	TRBJ1-4	-	CASSAPTGISSSVNEKLFF	TGTGCCAGCAGCGCGCCCACCGGGATCAGTTCATCGGTTAATGAAAAACTGTTTTTT
TRBV10-3	-	TRBJ2-1	-	CAINRRGKDNEQFF	TGTGCCATCAACCGGCGGGGAAAGGACAATGAGCAGTTCTTC
TRBV30	-	TRBJ2-4	-	CAWSWKVAGTKNIQYF	TGTGCCTGGAGTTGGAAGGTGGCGGGGACCAAAAACATTCAGTACTTC
TRBV28	TRBD1	TRBJ2-7	-	CASSQMGQGNEQYF	TGTGCCAGCAGTCAAATGGGACAGGGTAACGAGCAGTACTTC
TRBV5-4	-	TRBJ2-3	-	CASSPDPAGDTQYF	TGTGCCAGCAGCCCGGACCCTGCGGGAGATACGCAGTATTTT
TRBV5-1	-	TRBJ2-3	few	CASSLEAARNTDTQYF	TGCGCCAGCAGCTTGGAGGCAGCGAGAAACACAGATACGCAGTATTTT
TRBV2	TRBD2	TRBJ2-2	-	CASSLAGGELFF	TGTGCCAGCAGTTTAGCGGGCGGGGAGCTGTTTTTT
TRBV10-3	TRBD2	TRBJ2-3	-	CAISLLAGDADTQYF	TGTGCCATCAGCTTACTAGCGGGAGATGCAGATACGCAGTATTTT
TRBV4-1	-	TRBJ1-2	-	CASSQDRTGRGDGYTF	TGCGCCAGCAGCCAAGACCGCACAGGGCGAGGGGATGGCTACACCTTC
TRBV6-1	-	TRBJ2-5	-	CATRTHLRGQETQYF	TGTGCCACCCGGACCCATCTCCGAGGGCAAGAGACCCAGTACTTC
TRBV6-1	TRBD1	TRBJ2-7	few	CASSEVPMGQPYEQYF	TGTGCCAGCAGTGAAGTGCCGATGGGACAGCCCTACGAGCAGTACTTC
TRBV18	-	TRBJ1-5	-	CASPSRSSQPQHF	TGTGCCAGTCCGAGCCGATCGAGTCAGCCCCAGCATTTT
TRBV19	TRBD1	TRBJ2-7	once	CASSLTGTGGTADPGEQYF	TGTGCCAGTAGTCTTACCGGGACAGGGGGCACAGCTGACCCCGGCGAGCAGTACTTC
TRBV28	TRBD2	TRBJ2-5	-	CASSSRNGRALETQYF	TGTGCCAGCAGCTCCCGGAACGGGAGGGCCCTCGAGACCCAGTACTTC
TRBV29-1	TRBD1	TRBJ2-7	-	CSVAEGAPGEQYF	TGCAGCGTTGCTGAGGGGGCGCCCGGCGAGCAGTACTTC
TRBV5-1	-	TRBJ2-7	-	CASSLASEVYEQYF	TGCGCCAGCAGCTTGGCCTCAGAGGTCTACGAGCAGTACTTC
TRBV14	-	TRBJ1-6	-	CASSLTDSHNSPLHF	TGTGCCAGCAGCCTAACGGACTCCCATAATTCACCCCTCCACTTT
TRBV4-1	-	TRBJ1-2	-	CASSQDGGWTNYGYTF	TGCGCCAGCAGCCAAGATGGGGGGTGGACTAACTATGGCTACACCTTC
TRBV19	-	TRBJ1-2	-	CASRDAGQYGYTF	TGTGCCAGTAGGGACGCGGGGCAGTATGGCTACACCTTC
TRBV10-3	-	TRBJ2-2	once	CAISEGALTGELFF	TGTGCCATCAGTGAAGGAGCGCTTACCGGGGAGCTGTTTTTT
TRBV9	TRBD2	TRBJ2-6	-	CASSVEAGGTSGANVLTF	TGTGCCAGCAGCGTAGAGGCCGGGGGGACCTCTGGGGCCAACGTCCTGACTTTC
TRBV7-6	-	TRBJ1-1	few	CASSLRGVNTEAFF	TGTGCCAGCAGCTTAAGGGGCGTCAACACTGAAGCTTTCTTT
TRBV5-6	TRBD1	TRBJ1-4	-	CASSSGQGWGLGEKLFF	TGTGCCAGCAGCTCTGGACAGGGTTGGGGTTTAGGAGAAAAACTGTTTTTT
TRBV29-1	TRBD1	TRBJ2-6	-	CSVGPGQGAIGANVLTF	TGCAGCGTTGGGCCGGGACAGGGGGCTATTGGGGCCAACGTCCTGACTTTC
TRBV11-3	TRBD2	TRBJ2-7	-	CASSLDEREGEQYF	TGTGCCAGCAGCTTAGATGAGCGGGAGGGCGAGCAGTACTTC
TRBV7-6	-	TRBJ2-7	few	CASSLTGTSEQYF	TGTGCCAGCAGCTTAACCGGGACTTCCGAGCAGTACTTC
TRBV28	TRBD2	TRBJ2-7	-	CASSFNPLTSGSYEQYF	TGTGCCAGCAGTTTTAATCCCCTTACTAGCGGGTCCTACGAGCAGTACTTC
TRBV6-1	-	TRBJ2-5	-	CASSEPRVGTQYF	TGTGCCAGCAGTGAACCCAGGGTCGGGACCCAGTACTTC
TRBV29-1	TRBD1	TRBJ1-2	-	CSASGQGYGYTF	TGCAGCGCATCGGGACAGGGCTATGGCTACACCTTC
TRBV5-4	TRBD2	TRBJ2-5	-	CASSLAGTSGGETQYF	TGTGCCAGCAGCTTGGCTGGGACTAGCGGGGGGGAGACCCAGTACTTC
TRBV15	TRBD1	TRBJ2-5	-	CATSRSNRGVETQYF	TGTGCCACCAGCAGATCCAACAGGGGGGTAGAGACCCAGTACTTC
TRBV7-3	TRBD2	TRBJ2-7	-	CASSPSGSSIYEQYF	TGTGCCAGCAGCCCGAGCGGGAGCTCTATCTACGAGCAGTACTTC